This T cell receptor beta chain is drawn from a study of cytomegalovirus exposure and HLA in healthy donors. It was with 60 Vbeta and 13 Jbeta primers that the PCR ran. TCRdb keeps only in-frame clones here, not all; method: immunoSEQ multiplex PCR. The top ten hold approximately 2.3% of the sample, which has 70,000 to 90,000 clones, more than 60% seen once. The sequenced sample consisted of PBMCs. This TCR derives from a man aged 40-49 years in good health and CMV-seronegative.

The CDR3 DNA follows: TGTGCCTGGAGTAAGAAGACAGGGGCTAATTCACCCCTCCACTTT. Amino acid sequence: CAWSKKTGANSPLHF. This chain links TRBV30 with TRBJ1-6, with 8 nucleotides matching TRBD1. Germline V gene data show CDR1 as GTSNPN and CDR2 as SVGIG (reference sequence). Trimming removed 2 bases from V and 6 bases from J; junction bases left unmatched: 6. This CDR3 is 15 amino acids long.